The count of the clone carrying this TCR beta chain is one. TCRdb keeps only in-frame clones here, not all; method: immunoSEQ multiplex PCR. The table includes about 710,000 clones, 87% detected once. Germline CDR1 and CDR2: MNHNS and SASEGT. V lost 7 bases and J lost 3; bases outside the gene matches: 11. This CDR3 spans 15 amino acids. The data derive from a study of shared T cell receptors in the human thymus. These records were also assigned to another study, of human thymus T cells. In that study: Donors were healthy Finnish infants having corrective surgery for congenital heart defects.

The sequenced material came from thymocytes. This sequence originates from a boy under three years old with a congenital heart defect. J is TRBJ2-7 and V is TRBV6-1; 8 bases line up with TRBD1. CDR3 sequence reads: CASTILTGGGYEQYF. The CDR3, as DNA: TGTGCCAGCACTATCCTCACAGGGGGTGGCTACGAGCAGTACTTC.